The 19 T cell receptor beta chains below all came from one sample that was sequenced in a study of T cell responses to AZD1222 COVID-19 vaccine. Here immunoSEQ multiplex PCR was the method, and the copy in TCRdb shows in-frame clones only, minus some. The sample consists of some 200,000 clones, approximately 92% of them appearing once. The material was peripheral blood, obtained on day 0 of AZD1222 vaccination. These TCRs come from an adult in good health.

The count of this clone is one. The rearrangement links TRBV28 to TRBJ2-7; no clear D. The CDR3 has 13 amino acids. In germline, CDR1 is MDHEN, CDR2 SYDVKM. V was trimmed by 4 bases and J by 0 bases, leaving 7 bases between them. This CDR3 reads CASSSPGSYEQYV. CDR3 coding DNA: TGTGCCAGCAGTTCGCCAGGCTCCTACGAGCAGTACGTC.

This clone turned up a few times. V is TRBV6-2 or TRBV6-3 and J is TRBJ1-3; D is ambiguous. V dropped 10 bases and J dropped 3 bases, with 22 bases sitting between them. In germline, CDR1 is MNHEY, CDR2 SVGEGT. This CDR3 contains 16 residues. Written as DNA, the CDR3 is TGTGCCACCATCCCCGGCAGCGCCGTCGGTGGAAACACCATATATTTT. This codes for CATIPGSAVGGNTIYF.

The chain is built from TRBV5-4 and TRBJ1-2, with D unclear. Trimming removed 4 bases from V and 6 bases from J, with 28 bases in between. CDR1 SGHNT and CDR2 YYREEE come from the germline V gene (reference sequence). The length of the CDR3 is 18 residues. CDR3 coding DNA: TGTGCCAGCAGCCCGTACCTAACCGGGCAACGGGGTATAGATGGCTACACCTTC. Amino acids: CASSPYLTGQRGIDGYTF. The full variable domain, with the rest looked up from reference TRBV5-4 and TRBJ1-2, is ETGVTQSPTHLIKTRGQQVTLRCSSQSGHNTVSWYQQALGQGPQFIFQYYREEENGRGNFPPRFSGLQFPNYSSELNVNALELDDSALYLCASSPYLTGQRGIDGYTFGSGTRLTVV.

The chain couples TRBV15 to TRBJ2-1; D is uncertain. Germline CDR1 and CDR2: LNHNV and YYDKDF (reference sequence). The germline V and J ends were trimmed by 0 bases and 0 bases, with 12 bases remaining between them. The CDR3 is 17 residues long. CDR3 DNA sequence: TGTGCCACCAGCAGAGACCTACAACTAAGCTCCTACAATGAGCAGTTCTTC. This codes for CATSRDLQLSSYNEQFF.

The V call is TRBV2, the J call TRBJ1-2; 9 bases agree with TRBD1. Germline trimming cut 5 bases from V and 7 bases from J; bases unmatched to any gene: 11. Germline assignment: CDR1 SNHLY and CDR2 FYNNEI. CDR3 length equals 15 residues. The CDR3 protein is CASSLTQGALGGYTF. In DNA form, the CDR3 reads TGTGCCAGCAGTCTAACACAGGGGGCCCTTGGTGGCTACACCTTC.

The rearrangement links TRBV6-4 to TRBJ2-7, with 8 bases fitting TRBD1. The CDR3 has 14 residues. In germline, CDR1 is MRHNA, CDR2 SNTAGT. J lost 3 bases, V lost 5 bases, and 6 bases had no gene match. CDR3 nucleotides: TGTGCCAGCAGTCAATTAACAGGGGGCTACGAGCAGTACGTC. This codes for CASSQLTGGYEQYV.

The gene calls are TRBV7-9 and TRBJ1-5; TRBD1 matches 7 bases. The CDR3 runs 15 residues. Germline V gene data show CDR1 as SEHNR and CDR2 as FQNEAQ (reference sequence). With V trimmed by 4 bases and J by 3 bases, 6 bases remained unmatched. The CDR3: CASSWDSLDNQPQHF. The CDR3 region has the DNA TGTGCCAGCAGCTGGGACAGTTTGGACAATCAGCCCCAGCATTTT.

This chain uses TRBV24-1 with TRBJ1-2; 8 positions agree with TRBD1. The germline gives CDR1 KGHDR, CDR2 SFDVKD. V was clipped by 5 bases and J by 7 bases; unmatched bases: 5. The CDR3 covers 13 residues. CDR3: CATSGTGGFGYTF. The CDR3 DNA reads as TGTGCCACCAGTGGAACAGGGGGTTTTGGCTACACCTTC.

The V and J genes are TRBV6-5 and TRBJ2-5; no definite D call. The CDR3 length is 13 residues. CDR1 MNHEY and CDR2 SVGAGI come from the germline V gene. Trimming pared 5 bases from V and 3 bases from J, leaving 10 bases between. The CDR3 bases are TGTGCCAGCAGTAGAGCCGTAGAAGAGACCCAGTACTTC. Its translation: CASSRAVEETQYF.

This chain links TRBV2 with TRBJ1-2; D uncertain. The ends were cut back, 2 bases at V and 8 bases at J, with 12 bases in the middle. The CDR3 is made up of 13 amino acids. Germline V gene data show CDR1 as SNHLY and CDR2 as FYNNEI. The CDR3 bases are TGTGCCAGCAGTGAATGGGCAGTGCGCGGCTACACCTTC. Protein: CASSEWAVRGYTF. Drawing the rest from reference TRBV2 and TRBJ1-2, the complete variable domain is EPEVTQTPSHQVTQMGQEVILRCVPISNHLYFYWYRQILGQKVEFLVSFYNNEISEKSEIFDDQFSVERPDGSNFTLKIRSTKLEDSAMYFCASSEWAVRGYTFGSGTRLTVV.

The J gene is TRBJ2-5, the V gene TRBV4-1; a weak D match, TRBD1 (6 bases). The germline gives CDR1 MGHRA, CDR2 YSYEKL. The V and J ends lost 3 bases and 0 bases respectively, with 11 bases between them. This CDR3 region has 15 residues. The CDR3 bases are TGCGCCAGCAGCCAGGGTGACAGGTACCAAGAGACCCAGTACTTC. Encoded protein: CASSQGDRYQETQYF.

Concerning this clone itself: A much larger clone differs from this one at a single base, so this may be a read error. J is TRBJ1-2 and V is TRBV3-1 (or the pseudogene TRBV3-2), with TRBD1 matching 7 bases. Germline V gene lookup returns CDR1 LGHDT and CDR2 YNNKEL (reference sequence). The CDR3 loop spans 13 amino acids. The V segment lost 5 bases and the J segment 4 bases; nucleotides outside the gene matches: 4. The CDR3 coding sequence is TGTGCCAGCAGCTCGACAGGGACCTATGGCTACACCTTC. Its protein is CASSSTGTYGYTF.

The chain has TRBV6-1 and TRBJ2-5, with D possibly being TRBD1 (6 bases). This CDR3 region has 13 residues. V lost 5 bases and J 5 bases, leaving 12 bases between the germline ends. Germline CDR1 is MNHNS and CDR2 is SASEGT. CDR3 in amino acids: CASSRTEVETQYF. The CDR3 coding sequence is TGTGCCAGCAGTCGGACAGAAGTGGAGACCCAGTACTTC.

The chain is built from TRBV7-8 and TRBJ2-7, with D maybe TRBD2 (5 bases). Trimming took 1 base from V and 6 from J, leaving 7 bases between them. The germline gives CDR1 SGHVS, CDR2 FQNEAQ. The CDR3 length is 12 residues. In DNA, the CDR3 is TGTGCCAGCAGCTTAGGAGAGGGCGAGCAGTACTTC. It translates to CASSLGEGEQYF.

The sample holds one count of this clone. The chain couples TRBV4-1 to TRBJ1-2; TRBD1 matches at 7 bases. In germline, CDR1 is MGHRA, CDR2 YSYEKL. J was trimmed by 0 bases and V by 0 bases; bases with no gene match: 4. CDR3 size: 16 residues. CDR3 residues: CASSQDDRVPNYGYTF. CDR3 sequence (DNA): TGCGCCAGCAGCCAAGATGACAGGGTACCTAACTATGGCTACACCTTC.

The rearrangement links TRBV3-1 (or the pseudogene TRBV3-2) to TRBJ2-2; 10 bases align to TRBD2. The CDR3 totals 21 residues. V shed 0 bases, J shed 0 bases, and the junction held 13 bases outside the gene matches. Germline V lookup: CDR1 LGHDT, CDR2 YNNKEL (reference sequence). The CDR3 reads CASSQDRVSGGAHPNTGELFF. The CDR3 coding sequence is TGTGCCAGCAGCCAAGATCGGGTCAGCGGGGGGGCTCATCCGAACACCGGGGAGCTGTTTTTT.

This chain links TRBV14 with TRBJ2-2; a possible D gene is TRBD1 (5 bases). V lost 1 base to trimming and J lost 8 bases, with 11 bases between them. The germline CDR1 and CDR2 sequences are SGHDN and FVKESK. The CDR3 has 14 residues. CDR3 bases: TGTGCCAGCAGCCAAGGGGGCAAATCGGGGGAGCTGTTTTTT. Translation: CASSQGGKSGELFF.

This clone was picked up a small number of times. This chain links TRBV29-1 with TRBJ1-2; D not certain. CDR3 length: 12 residues. Germline-derived CDR1 and CDR2 are SQVTM and ANQGSEA. The CDR3 loop reads CGLSTLGYGYTF. In DNA form, the CDR3 reads TGCGGCCTGTCTACACTAGGCTATGGCTACACCTTC.

In nucleotides, the CDR3 is TGTGCTAGTGGTTTTGTACAGGGAAACACCGGGGAGCTGTTTTTT. This codes for CASGFVQGNTGELFF. V usage is TRBV12-5 and J usage is TRBJ2-2; possibly TRBD1 for D (6 bases). Germline V CDR1 and CDR2: LGHNT, FRNRAP. The CDR3 is 15 residues long. The V and J ends lost 3 bases and 2 bases respectively, with 10 bases between them.